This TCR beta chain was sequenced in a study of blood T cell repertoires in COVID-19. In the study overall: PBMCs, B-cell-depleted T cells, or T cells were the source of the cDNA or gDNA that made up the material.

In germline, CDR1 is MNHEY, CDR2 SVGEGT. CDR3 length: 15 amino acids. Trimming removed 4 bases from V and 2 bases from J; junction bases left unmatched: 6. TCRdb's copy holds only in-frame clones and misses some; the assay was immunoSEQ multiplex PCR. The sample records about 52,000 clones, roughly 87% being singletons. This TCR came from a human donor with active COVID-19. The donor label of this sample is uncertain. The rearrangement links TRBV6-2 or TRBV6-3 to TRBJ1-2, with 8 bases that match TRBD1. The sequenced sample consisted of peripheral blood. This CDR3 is CASSFRGQENYGYTF. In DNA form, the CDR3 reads TGTGCCAGCAGTTTTAGGGGACAGGAGAACTATGGCTACACCTTC.